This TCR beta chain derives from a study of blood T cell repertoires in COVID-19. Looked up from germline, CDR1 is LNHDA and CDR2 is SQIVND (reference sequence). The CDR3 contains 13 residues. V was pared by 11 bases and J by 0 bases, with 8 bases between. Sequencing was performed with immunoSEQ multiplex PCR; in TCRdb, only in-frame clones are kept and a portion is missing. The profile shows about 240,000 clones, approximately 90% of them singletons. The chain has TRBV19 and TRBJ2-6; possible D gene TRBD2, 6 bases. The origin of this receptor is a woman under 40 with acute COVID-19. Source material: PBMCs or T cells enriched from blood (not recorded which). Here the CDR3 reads CAVGGSGANVLTF. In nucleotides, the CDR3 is TGTGCCGTGGGGGGCTCTGGGGCCAACGTCCTGACTTTC.